The TCR beta chain under discussion was sequenced for a study of T cell repertoires in cytomegalovirus infection. Study details: Recently identified HLA-C-restricted CMV epitopes and well-studied HLA-B-restricted CMV epitopes were used by the study.

TCRdb passed the reads through MiXCR, listing each CDR3 protein once. This table holds about 470,000 distinct CDR3 sequences, about 39% found once. Findings and caveats of the study: Cumulative frequency of public TCR beta families picked out carriers of CMV plus the relevant HLA. Dominating the ex vivo response were HLA-C-restricted CMV-specific TCR beta clonotypes.

This CDR3 comprises 15 residues. The germline V gene has CDR1 SGHVS and CDR2 FNYEAQ. Trimming took 5 bases from V and 1 from J, leaving 14 bases between them. To note about this clonotype: Its antigen is as yet unknown.

The source was cultured PBMCs, collected from culture after CMV antigen stimulation. V and J are TRBV7-6 and TRBJ1-1; no reliable D call. This TCR derives from a human donor in good health (CMV status not recorded). Some clones in this sample may be carry-over from other donors' samples. In DNA form, the CDR3 reads TGTGCCAGCAGCAAACTGACTCGGTGGAACACTGAAGCTTTCTTT. It is translated as CASSKLTRWNTEAFF. The full variable domain, in which reference TRBV7-6 and TRBJ1-1 provide the parts outside the CDR3, is GAGVSQSPRYKVTKRGQDVALRCDPISGHVSLYWYRQALGQGPEFLTYFNYEAQQDKSGLPNDRFSAERPEGSISTLTIQRTEQRDSAMYRCASSKLTRWNTEAFFGQGTRLTVV.